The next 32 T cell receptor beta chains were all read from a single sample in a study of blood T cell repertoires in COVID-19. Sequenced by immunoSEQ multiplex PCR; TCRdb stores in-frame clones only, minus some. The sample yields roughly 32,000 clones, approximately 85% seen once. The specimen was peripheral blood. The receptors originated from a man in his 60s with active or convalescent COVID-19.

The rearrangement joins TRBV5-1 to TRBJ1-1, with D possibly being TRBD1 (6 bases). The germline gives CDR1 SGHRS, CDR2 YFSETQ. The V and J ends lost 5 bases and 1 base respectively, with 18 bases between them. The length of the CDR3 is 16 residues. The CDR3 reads CASSYGTPGENTEAFF. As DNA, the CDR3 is TGCGCCAGCAGTTACGGGACACCTGGCGAGAACACTGAAGCTTTCTTT.

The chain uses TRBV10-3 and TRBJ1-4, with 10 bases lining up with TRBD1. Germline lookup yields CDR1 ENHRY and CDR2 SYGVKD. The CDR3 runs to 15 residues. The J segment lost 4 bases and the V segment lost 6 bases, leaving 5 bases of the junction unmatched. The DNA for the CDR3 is TGTGCCATCAGGGCAGGACAGGGGGGTAATGAAAAACTGTTTTTT. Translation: CAIRAGQGGNEKLFF.

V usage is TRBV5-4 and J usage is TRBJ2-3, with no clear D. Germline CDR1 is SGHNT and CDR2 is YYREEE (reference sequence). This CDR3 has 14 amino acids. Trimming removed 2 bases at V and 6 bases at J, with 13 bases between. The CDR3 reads CASSLKSSPDTQYF. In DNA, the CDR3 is TGTGCCAGCAGCTTAAAGTCGAGCCCCGATACGCAGTATTTT.

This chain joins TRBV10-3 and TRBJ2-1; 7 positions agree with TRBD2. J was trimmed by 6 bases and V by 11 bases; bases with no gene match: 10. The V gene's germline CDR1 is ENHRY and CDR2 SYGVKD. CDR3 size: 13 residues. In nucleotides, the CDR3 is TGTGCCCTACGGGGTGGCGGGAGCAATGAGCAGTTCTTC. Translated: CALRGGGSNEQFF.

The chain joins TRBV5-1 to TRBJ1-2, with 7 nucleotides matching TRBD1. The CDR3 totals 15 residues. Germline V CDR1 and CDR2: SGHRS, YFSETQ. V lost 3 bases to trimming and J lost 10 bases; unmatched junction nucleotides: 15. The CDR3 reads CASSSGIRQGQNYTF. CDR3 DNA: TGCGCCAGCAGCTCGGGGATACGTCAGGGACAGAACTACACCTTC. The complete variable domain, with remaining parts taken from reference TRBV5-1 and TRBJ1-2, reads KAGVTQTPRYLIKTRGQQVTLSCSPISGHRSVSWYQQTPGQGLQFLFEYFSETQRNKGNFPGRFSGRQFSNSRSEMNVSTLELGDSALYLCASSSGIRQGQNYTFGSGTRLTVV.

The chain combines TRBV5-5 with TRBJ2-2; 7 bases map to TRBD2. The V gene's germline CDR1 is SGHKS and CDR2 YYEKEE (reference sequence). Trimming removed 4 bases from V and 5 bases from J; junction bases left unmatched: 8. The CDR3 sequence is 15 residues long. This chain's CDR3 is CASSPGTTLTGELFF. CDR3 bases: TGTGCCAGCAGCCCCGGGACTACTCTAACCGGGGAGCTGTTTTTT.

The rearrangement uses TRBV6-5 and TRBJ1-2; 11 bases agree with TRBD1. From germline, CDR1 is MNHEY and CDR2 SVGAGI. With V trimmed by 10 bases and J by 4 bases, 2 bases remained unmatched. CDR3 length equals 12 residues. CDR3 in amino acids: CATGTGGYGYTF. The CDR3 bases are TGTGCCACCGGGACAGGGGGCTATGGCTACACCTTC.

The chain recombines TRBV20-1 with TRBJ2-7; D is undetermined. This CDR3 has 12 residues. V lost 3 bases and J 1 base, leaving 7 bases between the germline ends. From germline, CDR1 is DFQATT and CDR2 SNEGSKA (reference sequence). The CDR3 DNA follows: TGCAGTGCTAGTGAGCTATCCTACGAGCAGTACGTC. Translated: CSASELSYEQYV.

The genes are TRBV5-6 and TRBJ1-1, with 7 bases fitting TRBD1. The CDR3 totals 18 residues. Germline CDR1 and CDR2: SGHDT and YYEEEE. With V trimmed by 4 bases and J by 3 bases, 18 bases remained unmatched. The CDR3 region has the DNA TGTGCCAGCAGCCATCCCCAGCCGACAGGGTTCAGGGACACTGAAGCTTTCTTT. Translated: CASSHPQPTGFRDTEAFF.

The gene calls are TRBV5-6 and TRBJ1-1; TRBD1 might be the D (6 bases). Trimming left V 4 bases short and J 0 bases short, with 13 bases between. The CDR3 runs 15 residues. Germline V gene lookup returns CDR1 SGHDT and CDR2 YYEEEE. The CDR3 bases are TGTGCCAGCAGCCAGGGGACCCATATGAACACTGAAGCTTTCTTT. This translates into CASSQGTHMNTEAFF. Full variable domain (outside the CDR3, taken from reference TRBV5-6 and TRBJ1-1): DAGVTQSPTHLIKTRGQQVTLRCSPKSGHDTVSWYQQALGQGPQFIFQYYEEEERQRGNFPDRFSGHQFPNYSSELNVNALLLGDSALYLCASSQGTHMNTEAFFGQGTRLTVV.

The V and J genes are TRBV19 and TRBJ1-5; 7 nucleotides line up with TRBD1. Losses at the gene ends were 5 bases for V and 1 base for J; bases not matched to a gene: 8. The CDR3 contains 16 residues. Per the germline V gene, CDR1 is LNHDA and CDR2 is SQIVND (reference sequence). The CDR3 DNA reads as TGTGCCAGTAGTCCGAGGGGGCGCGGGAGCAATCAGCCCCAGCATTTT. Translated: CASSPRGRGSNQPQHF.

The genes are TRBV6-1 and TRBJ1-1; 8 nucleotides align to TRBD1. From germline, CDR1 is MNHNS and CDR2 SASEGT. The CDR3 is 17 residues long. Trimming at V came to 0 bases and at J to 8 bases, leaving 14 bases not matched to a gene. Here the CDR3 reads CASSEAINPGGRREAFF. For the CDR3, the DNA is TGTGCCAGCAGTGAAGCTATCAACCCAGGGGGCAGGCGCGAAGCTTTCTTT.

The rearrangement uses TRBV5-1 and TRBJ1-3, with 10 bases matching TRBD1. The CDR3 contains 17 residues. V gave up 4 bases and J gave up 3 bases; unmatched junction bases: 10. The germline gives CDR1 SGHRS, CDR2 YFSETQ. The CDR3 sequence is CASSAGTGELIGNTIYF. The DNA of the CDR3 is TGCGCCAGCAGCGCCGGGACAGGGGAACTCATTGGAAACACCATATATTTT.

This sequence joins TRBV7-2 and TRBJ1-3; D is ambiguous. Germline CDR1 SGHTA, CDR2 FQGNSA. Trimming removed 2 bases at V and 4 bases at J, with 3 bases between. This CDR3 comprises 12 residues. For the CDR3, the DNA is TGTGCCAGCAGCTTAAGCGGAAACACCATATATTTT. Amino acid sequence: CASSLSGNTIYF.

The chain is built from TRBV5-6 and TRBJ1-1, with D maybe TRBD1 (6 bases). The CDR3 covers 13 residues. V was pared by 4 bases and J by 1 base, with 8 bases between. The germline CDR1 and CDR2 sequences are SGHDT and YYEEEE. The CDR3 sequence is CASSRTANTEAFF. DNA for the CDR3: TGTGCCAGCAGCAGGACAGCGAACACTGAAGCTTTCTTT.

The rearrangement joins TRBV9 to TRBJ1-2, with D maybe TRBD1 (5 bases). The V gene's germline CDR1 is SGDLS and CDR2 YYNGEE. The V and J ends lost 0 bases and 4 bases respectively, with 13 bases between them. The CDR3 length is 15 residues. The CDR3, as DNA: TGTGCCAGCAGCGTAGATCCGGGGGGAACCTATGGCTACACCTTC. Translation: CASSVDPGGTYGYTF.

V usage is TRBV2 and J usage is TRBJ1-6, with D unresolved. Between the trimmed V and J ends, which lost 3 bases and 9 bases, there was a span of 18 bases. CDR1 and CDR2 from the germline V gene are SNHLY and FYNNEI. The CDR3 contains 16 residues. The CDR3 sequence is CASSESLPGIGSPLHF. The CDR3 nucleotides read TGTGCCAGCAGTGAGTCCCTACCAGGTATAGGTTCACCCCTCCACTTT.

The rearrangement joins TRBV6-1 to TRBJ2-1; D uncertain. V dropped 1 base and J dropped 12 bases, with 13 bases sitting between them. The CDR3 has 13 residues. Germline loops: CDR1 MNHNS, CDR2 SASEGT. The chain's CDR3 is CASSEEPPSVQFF. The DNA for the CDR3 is TGTGCCAGCAGTGAAGAGCCCCCATCCGTGCAGTTCTTC.

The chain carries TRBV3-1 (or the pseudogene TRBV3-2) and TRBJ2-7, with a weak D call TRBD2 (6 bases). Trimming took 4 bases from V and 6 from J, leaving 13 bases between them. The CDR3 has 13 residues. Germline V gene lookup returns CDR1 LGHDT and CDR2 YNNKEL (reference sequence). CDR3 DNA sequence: TGTGCCAGCAGCCGGGACTTCCTGGGCGAGCAGTACGTC. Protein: CASSRDFLGEQYV.

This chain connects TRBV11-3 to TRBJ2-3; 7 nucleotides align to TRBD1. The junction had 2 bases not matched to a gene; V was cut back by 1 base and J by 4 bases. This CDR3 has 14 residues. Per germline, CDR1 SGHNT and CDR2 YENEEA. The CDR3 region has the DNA TGTGCCAGCAGCTTAGCGAGGGGGCCAGATACGCAGTATTTT. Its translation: CASSLARGPDTQYF.

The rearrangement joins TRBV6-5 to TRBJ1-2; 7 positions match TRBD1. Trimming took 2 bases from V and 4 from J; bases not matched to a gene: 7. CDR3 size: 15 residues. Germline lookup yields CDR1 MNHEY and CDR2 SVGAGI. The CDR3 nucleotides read TGTGCCAGCAGTTACGACAGGGCCTTAACCTATGGCTACACCTTC. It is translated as CASSYDRALTYGYTF.

CDR3 residues: CASSRGTSEKLFF. The CDR3 DNA follows: TGTGCCAGCAGCAGAGGGACTTCTGAAAAACTGTTTTTT. This sequence joins TRBV7-2 and TRBJ1-4; TRBD1 might be the D (5 bases). Trimming cost V 5 bases and J 7 bases, with 11 bases left between them. The CDR3 extends over 13 amino acids. Germline CDR1 SGHTA, CDR2 FQGNSA.

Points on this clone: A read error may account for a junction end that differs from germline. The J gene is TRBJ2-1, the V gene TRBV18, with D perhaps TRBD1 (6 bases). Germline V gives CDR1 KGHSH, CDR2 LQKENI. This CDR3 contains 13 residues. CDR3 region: CTSSHGQYNEQFF. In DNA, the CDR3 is TGTACCAGCTCACATGGACAGTACAATGAGCAGTTCTTC.

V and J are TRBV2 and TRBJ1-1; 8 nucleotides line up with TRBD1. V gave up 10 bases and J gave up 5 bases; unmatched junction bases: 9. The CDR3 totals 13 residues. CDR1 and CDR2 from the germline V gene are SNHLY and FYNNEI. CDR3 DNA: TGTGCCACCCAGACAGGGGTTGGAACTGAAGCTTTCTTT. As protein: CATQTGVGTEAFF.

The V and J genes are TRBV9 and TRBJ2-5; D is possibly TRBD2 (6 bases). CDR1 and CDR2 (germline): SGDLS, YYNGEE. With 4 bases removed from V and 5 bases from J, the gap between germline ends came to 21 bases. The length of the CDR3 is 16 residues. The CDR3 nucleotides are TGTGCCAGCAGCCCCGGATCCAGTGGGGGGTGGGAGACCCAGTACTTC. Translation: CASSPGSSGGWETQYF. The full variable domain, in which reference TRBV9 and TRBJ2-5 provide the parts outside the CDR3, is DSGVTQTPKHLITATGQRVTLRCSPRSGDLSVYWYQQSLDQGLQFLIQYYNGEERAKGNILERFSAQQFPDLHSELNLSSLELGDSALYFCASSPGSSGGWETQYFGPGTRLLVL.

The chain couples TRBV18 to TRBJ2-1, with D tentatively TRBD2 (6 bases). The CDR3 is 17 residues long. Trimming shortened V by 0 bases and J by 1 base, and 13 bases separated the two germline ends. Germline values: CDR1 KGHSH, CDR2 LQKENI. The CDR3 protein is CASSPPVGGGSYNEQFF. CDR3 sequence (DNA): TGTGCCAGCTCACCACCGGTGGGAGGAGGGTCCTACAATGAGCAGTTCTTC.

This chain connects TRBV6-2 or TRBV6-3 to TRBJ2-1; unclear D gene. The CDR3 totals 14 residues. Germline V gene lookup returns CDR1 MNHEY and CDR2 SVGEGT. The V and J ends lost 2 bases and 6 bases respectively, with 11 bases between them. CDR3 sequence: CASSYVGLSNEQFF. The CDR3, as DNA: TGTGCCAGCAGTTACGTGGGCTTGAGCAATGAGCAGTTCTTC.

The CDR3 DNA reads TGTGCCAGCAGTGACTGGTATTGGGAGGTC. Amino acids: CASSDWYWEV. The rearrangement links TRBV2 to TRBJ2-7; D is possibly TRBD2 (5 bases). The CDR3 has 10 amino acids. The germline V gene encodes CDR1 SNHLY and CDR2 FYNNEI.

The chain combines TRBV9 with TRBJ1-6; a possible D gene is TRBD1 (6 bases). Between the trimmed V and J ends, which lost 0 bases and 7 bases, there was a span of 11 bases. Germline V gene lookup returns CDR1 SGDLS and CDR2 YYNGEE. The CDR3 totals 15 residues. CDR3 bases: TGTGCCAGCAGCGTAGGAGGGGGGGGGAATTCACCCCTCCACTTT. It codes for CASSVGGGGNSPLHF.

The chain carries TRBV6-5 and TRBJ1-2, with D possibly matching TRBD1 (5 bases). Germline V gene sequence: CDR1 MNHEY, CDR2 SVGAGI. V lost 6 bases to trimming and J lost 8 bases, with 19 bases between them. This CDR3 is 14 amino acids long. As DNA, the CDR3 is TGTGCCAGCAGACTGCCAGGGTCACGAAGGGGCTACACCTTC. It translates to CASRLPGSRRGYTF.

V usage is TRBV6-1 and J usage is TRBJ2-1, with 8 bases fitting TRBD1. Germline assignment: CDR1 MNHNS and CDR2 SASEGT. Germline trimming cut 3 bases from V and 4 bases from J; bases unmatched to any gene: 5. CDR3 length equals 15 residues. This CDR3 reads CASSERDRYYNEQFF. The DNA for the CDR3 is TGTGCCAGCAGTGAGAGGGACAGGTATTACAATGAGCAGTTCTTC.

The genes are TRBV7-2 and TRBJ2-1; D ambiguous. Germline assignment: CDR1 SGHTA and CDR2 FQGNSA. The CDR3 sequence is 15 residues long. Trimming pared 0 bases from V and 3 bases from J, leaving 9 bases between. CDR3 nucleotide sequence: TGTGCCAGCAGCTTAGCGTCCCGGAGCTACAATGAGCAGTTCTTC. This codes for CASSLASRSYNEQFF.